This TCR beta chain was identified during a study of monozygotic twins with cystic fibrosis. Study-wide points: Nucleotide-identical clonotype sharing was significantly higher within monozygotic CF twin pairs than between unrelated CF individuals.

Measured with immunoSEQ multiplex PCR; TCRdb has only the in-frame clones, and not every one. The sample has some 10,000 clones, 99% seen once. Note on this clone: The antigen is undetermined.

The clonotype was recovered from a man aged 18-30 years with cystic fibrosis. Input material: blood.

In nucleotides, the CDR3 is TGCGCCAGCAGCCAAGCCCCCCTAGCGGGGGTTGCAGATACGCAGTATTTT. Protein sequence: CASSQAPLAGVADTQYF. The chain recombines TRBV4-1 with TRBJ2-3; the match to TRBD2 covers 10 bases. Per germline, CDR1 MGHRA and CDR2 YSYEKL. After removal of 1 base from V and 4 bases from J, the junction contained 8 bases not matched to a gene. The CDR3 contains 17 residues.